A selection of T cell receptor beta chains follows, all from one sample in a study of PD-1 blockade in classical Hodgkin lymphoma. Method: immunoSEQ multiplex PCR; TCRdb's copy keeps in-frame clones and lacks some. The data contain 20,000 to 25,000 clones, around 80% of them singletons. The material sequenced was peripheral blood mononuclear cells (PBMCs), taken before the second cycle of nivolumab. The source of these receptors is a human donor with classical Hodgkin lymphoma. Both conserved end residues are part of each CDR3. A D gene is named only where the DNA matches it firmly. Rows may omit the clone size; those that give it use once, few, many or a size class.

len,abundance,d_gene,v_gene,j_gene,CDR3aa,CDR3nt
15,.,TRBD2,TRBV14,TRBJ2-5,CASSPWGLAGETQYF,TGTGCCAGCAGCCCCTGGGGACTAGCAGGAGAGACCCAGTACTTC
15,once,.,TRBV5-4,TRBJ1-2,CASSQALRGVYGYTF,TGCGCCAGCAGCCAAGCGTTGAGGGGGGTGTATGGCTACACCTTC
15,.,TRBD2,TRBV5-6,TRBJ2-3,CASTIAGGSTDTQYF,TGTGCCAGCACCATAGCGGGGGGCTCCACAGATACGCAGTATTTT
14,.,TRBD1,TRBV6-5,TRBJ1-6,CASSSDRGLSPLHF,TGTGCCAGCAGTTCGGACAGGGGTCTATCACCCCTCCACTTT
14,once,TRBD1,TRBV5-1,TRBJ1-3,CASSSRTGGNTIYF,TGCGCCAGCAGCTCCCGGACAGGTGGAAACACCATATATTTT
15,few,TRBD1,TRBV6-1,TRBJ1-2,CAARDRGAFPDGYTF,TGTGCCGCCCGGGACAGGGGGGCCTTCCCTGATGGCTACACCTTC
15,.,.,TRBV27,TRBJ2-3,CASSLHGGRTDTQYF,TGTGCCAGCAGTTTACACGGCGGACGCACAGATACGCAGTATTTT
15,few,TRBD1,TRBV27,TRBJ2-5,CASSLEGRGQETQYF,TGTGCCAGCAGTTTAGAGGGCAGGGGGCAAGAGACCCAGTACTTC
10,.,.,TRBV9,TRBJ1-2,CAGSGSHYTF,TGTGCCGGCAGTGGGAGTCACTACACCTTC
16,.,TRBD2,TRBV25-1,TRBJ2-7,CASSGGTSGLPYEQYF,TGTGCCAGCAGTGGGGGAACTAGCGGGTTACCCTACGAGCAGTACTTC